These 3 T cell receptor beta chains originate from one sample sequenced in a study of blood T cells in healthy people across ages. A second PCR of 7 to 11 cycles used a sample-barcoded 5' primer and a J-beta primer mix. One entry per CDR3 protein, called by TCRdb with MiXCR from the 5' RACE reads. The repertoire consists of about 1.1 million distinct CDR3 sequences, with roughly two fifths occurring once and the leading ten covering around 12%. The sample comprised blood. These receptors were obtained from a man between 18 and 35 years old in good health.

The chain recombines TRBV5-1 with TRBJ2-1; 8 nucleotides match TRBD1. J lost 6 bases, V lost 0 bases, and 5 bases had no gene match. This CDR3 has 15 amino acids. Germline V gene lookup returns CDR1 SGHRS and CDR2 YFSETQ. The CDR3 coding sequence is TGCGCCAGCAGCTTGGGGACAGGGTTCGGCAATGAGCAGTTCTTC. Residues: CASSLGTGFGNEQFF.

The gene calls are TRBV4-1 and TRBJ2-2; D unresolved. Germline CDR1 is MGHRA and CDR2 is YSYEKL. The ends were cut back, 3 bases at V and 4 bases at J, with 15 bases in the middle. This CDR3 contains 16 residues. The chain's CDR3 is CASSHKGFPGTGELFF. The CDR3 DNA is TGCGCCAGCAGCCACAAGGGTTTTCCCGGCACCGGGGAGCTGTTTTTT.

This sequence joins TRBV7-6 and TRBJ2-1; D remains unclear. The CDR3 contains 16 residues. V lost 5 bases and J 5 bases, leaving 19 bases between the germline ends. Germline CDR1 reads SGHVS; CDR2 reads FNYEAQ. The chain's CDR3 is CASSPRSDGIHNEQFF. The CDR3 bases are TGTGCCAGCAGCCCCCGATCCGATGGGATCCACAATGAGCAGTTCTTC. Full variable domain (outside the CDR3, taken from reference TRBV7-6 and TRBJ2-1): GAGVSQSPRYKVTKRGQDVALRCDPISGHVSLYWYRQALGQGPEFLTYFNYEAQQDKSGLPNDRFSAERPEGSISTLTIQRTEQRDSAMYRCASSPRSDGIHNEQFFGPGTRLTVL.